The TCR beta chain under discussion was sequenced for a study of blood T cell repertoires in COVID-19. This CDR3 region has 12 residues. Libraries were prepared by immunoSEQ multiplex PCR; TCRdb keeps only in-frame clonotypes and omits some of them. The sample yields 60,000 to 90,000 clones, more than 70% seen once. The V call is TRBV21-1, the J call TRBJ1-2. TRBV21-1 is a pseudogene locus. The sequencing sample was made of peripheral blood. The receptor was derived from a man in his sixties with active or convalescent COVID-19. The CDR3 coding sequence is TGTGCCAGCATAGAAGCTAACTATGGCTACACCTTC. This codes for CASIEANYGYTF.